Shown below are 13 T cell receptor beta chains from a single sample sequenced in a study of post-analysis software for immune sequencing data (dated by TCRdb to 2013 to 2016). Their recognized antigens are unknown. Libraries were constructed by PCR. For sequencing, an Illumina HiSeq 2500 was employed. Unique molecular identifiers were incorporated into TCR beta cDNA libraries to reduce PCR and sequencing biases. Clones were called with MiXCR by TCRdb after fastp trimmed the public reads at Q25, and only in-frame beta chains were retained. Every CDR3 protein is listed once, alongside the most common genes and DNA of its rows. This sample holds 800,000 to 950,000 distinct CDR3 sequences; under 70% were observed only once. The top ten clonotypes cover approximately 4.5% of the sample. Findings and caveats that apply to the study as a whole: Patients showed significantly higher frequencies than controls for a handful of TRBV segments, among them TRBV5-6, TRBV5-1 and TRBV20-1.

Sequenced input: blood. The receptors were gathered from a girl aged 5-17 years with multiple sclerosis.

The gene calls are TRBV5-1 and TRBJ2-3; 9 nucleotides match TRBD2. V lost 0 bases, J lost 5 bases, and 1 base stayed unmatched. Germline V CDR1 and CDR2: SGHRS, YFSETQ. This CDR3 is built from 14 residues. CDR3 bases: TGCGCCAGCAGCTTGGAGACTAGCGGAGATACGCAGTATTTT. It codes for CASSLETSGDTQYF.

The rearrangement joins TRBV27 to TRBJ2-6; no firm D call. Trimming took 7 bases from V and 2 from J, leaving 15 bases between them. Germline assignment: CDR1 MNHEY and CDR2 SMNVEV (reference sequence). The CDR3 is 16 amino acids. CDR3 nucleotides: TGTGCCAGCATCCCCTCAGACCTCCCTGGGGCCAACGTCCTGACTTTC. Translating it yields CASIPSDLPGANVLTF.

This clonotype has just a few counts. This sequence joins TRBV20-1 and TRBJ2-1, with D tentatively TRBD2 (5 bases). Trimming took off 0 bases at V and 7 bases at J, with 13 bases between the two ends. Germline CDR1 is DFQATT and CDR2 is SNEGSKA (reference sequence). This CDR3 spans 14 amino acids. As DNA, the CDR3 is TGCAGTGCTAGAGATCCCGGAGGAGAAAATGAGCAGTTCTTC. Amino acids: CSARDPGGENEQFF.

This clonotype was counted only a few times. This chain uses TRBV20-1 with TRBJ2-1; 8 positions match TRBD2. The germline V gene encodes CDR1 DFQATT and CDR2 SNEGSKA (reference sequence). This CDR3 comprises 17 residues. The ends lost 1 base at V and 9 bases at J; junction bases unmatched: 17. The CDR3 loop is CSARALASPGGPSEQFF. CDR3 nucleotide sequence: TGCAGTGCTAGAGCACTAGCATCTCCGGGGGGGCCCAGTGAGCAGTTCTTC.

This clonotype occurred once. The CDR3 region is CASSLLGLAGGRRAGHEQFF. For the CDR3, the DNA is TGTGCCAGCAGTTTACTCGGACTAGCGGGAGGTCGAAGGGCCGGCCATGAGCAGTTCTTC. V is TRBV28 and J is TRBJ2-1; 14 bases map to TRBD2. CDR3 length equals 20 residues. Germline-derived CDR1 and CDR2 are MDHEN and SYDVKM. The junction had 17 bases not matched to a gene; V was cut back by 2 bases and J by 8 bases.

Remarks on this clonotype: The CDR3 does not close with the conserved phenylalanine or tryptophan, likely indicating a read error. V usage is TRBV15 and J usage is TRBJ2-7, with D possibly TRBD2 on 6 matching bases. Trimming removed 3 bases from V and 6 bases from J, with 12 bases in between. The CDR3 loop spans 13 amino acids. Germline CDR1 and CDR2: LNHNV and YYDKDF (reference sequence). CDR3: CATSSQRGGEQYL. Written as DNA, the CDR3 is TGTGCCACCAGCAGCCAAAGGGGAGGCGAGCAGTACTTA.

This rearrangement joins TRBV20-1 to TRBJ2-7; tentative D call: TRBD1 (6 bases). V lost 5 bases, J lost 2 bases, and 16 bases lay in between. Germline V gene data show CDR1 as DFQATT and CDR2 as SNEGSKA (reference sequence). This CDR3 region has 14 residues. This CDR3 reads CSALVNRAPYEQYF. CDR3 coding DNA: TGCAGTGCTCTGGTGAACAGGGCCCCCTACGAGCAGTACTTC.

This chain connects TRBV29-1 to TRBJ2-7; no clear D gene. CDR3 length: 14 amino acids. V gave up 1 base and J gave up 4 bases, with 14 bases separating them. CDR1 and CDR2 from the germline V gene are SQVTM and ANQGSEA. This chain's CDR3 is CSVEGGEGGYEQYF. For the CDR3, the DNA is TGCAGCGTTGAAGGGGGTGAAGGTGGGTACGAGCAGTACTTC.

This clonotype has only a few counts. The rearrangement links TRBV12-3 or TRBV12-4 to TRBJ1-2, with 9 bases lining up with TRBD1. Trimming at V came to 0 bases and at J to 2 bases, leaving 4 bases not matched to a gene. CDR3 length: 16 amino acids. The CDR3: CASSLALGQGNYGYTF. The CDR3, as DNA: TGTGCCAGCAGTTTAGCGCTCGGACAGGGGAACTATGGCTACACCTTC.

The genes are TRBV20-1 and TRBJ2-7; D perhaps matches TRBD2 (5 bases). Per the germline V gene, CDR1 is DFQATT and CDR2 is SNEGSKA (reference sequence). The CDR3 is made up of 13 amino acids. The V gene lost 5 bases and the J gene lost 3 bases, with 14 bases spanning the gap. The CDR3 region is CSALRTESYEQYF. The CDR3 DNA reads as TGCAGTGCTCTCCGGACTGAAAGCTACGAGCAGTACTTC.

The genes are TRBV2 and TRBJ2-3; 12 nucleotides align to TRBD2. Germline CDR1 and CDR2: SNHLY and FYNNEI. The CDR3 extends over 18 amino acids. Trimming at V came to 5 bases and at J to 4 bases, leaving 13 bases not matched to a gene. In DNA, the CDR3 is TGTGCCAGCAGTCCCCTCACCTCTAGCGGGGGGGGTGCAGATACGCAGTATTTT. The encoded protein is CASSPLTSSGGGADTQYF.

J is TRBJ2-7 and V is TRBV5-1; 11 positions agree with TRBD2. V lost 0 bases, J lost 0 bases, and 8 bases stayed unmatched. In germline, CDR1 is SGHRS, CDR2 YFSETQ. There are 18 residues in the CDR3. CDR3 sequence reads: CASSLATSGGLSSYEQYF. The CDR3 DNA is TGCGCCAGCAGCTTGGCAACTAGCGGGGGCCTTAGCTCCTACGAGCAGTACTTC. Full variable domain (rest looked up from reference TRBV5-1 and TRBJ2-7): KAGVTQTPRYLIKTRGQQVTLSCSPISGHRSVSWYQQTPGQGLQFLFEYFSETQRNKGNFPGRFSGRQFSNSRSEMNVSTLELGDSALYLCASSLATSGGLSSYEQYFGPGTRLTVT.

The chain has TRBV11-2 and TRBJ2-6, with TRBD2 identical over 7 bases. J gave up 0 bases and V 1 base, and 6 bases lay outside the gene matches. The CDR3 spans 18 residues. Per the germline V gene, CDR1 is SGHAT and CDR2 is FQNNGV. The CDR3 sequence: CASSLVRGGVSGANVLTF. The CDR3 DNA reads TGTGCCAGCAGCTTAGTTCGGGGAGGGGTCTCTGGGGCCAACGTCCTGACTTTC.